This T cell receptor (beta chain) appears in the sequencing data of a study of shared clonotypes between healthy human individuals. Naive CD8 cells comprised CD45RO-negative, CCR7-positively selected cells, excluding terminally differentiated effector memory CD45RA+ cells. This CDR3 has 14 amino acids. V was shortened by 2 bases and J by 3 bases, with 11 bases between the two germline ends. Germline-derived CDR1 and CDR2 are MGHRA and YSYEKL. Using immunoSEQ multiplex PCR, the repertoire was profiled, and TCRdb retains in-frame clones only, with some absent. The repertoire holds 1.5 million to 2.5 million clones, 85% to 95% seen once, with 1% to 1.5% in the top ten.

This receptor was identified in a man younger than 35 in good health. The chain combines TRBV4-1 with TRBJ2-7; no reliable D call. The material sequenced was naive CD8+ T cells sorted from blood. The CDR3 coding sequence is TGCGCCAGCAGCCAAACTCCAGGTATCTACGAGCAGTACTTC. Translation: CASSQTPGIYEQYF.